Listed below are T cell receptor beta chains from one sample, sequenced in a study of blood T cell repertoires in COVID-19. Using immunoSEQ multiplex PCR, the repertoire was profiled, and TCRdb retains in-frame clones only, with some absent. The table has roughly 68,000 clones, about 90% seen once. Sequencing was performed on peripheral blood. These TCRs come from a man aged 50-60 years with COVID-19, enrolled during active disease. CDR3s include the opening cysteine and the closing phenylalanine or tryptophan. D genes are given only for firm matches. Part of the rows lack a size; the others show once, few, many or a class for expanded clones.

j_gene | abundance | v_gene | d_gene | CDR3aa | CDR3nt
TRBJ2-5 | NA | TRBV15 | NA | CATSRDGGWQETQYF | TGTGCCACCAGCAGAGATGGAGGGTGGCAAGAGACCCAGTACTTC
TRBJ2-7 | NA | TRBV18 | TRBD2 | CASSPLPGTTLPRYEQYF | TGTGCCAGCTCACCACTACCCGGGACTACCCTCCCAAGATACGAGCAGTACTTC
TRBJ2-7 | few | TRBV25-1 | TRBD1 | CASSGDRRYEQYF | TGTGCCAGCAGTGGGGACAGGCGCTACGAGCAGTACTTC
TRBJ2-1 | once | TRBV7-9 | TRBD2 | CASSPRLGTSGNNEQFF | TGTGCCAGCAGCCCCCGGCTCGGGACTAGCGGGAACAATGAGCAGTTCTTC
TRBJ1-6 | NA | TRBV19 | TRBD1 | CARDRKGDSPLHF | TGTGCCAGGGACAGGAAAGGGGATTCACCCCTCCACTTT
TRBJ2-7 | NA | TRBV2 | NA | CASKSGHYEQYF | TGTGCCAGCAAAAGTGGGCATTACGAGCAGTACTTC
TRBJ2-1 | NA | TRBV21-1 | NA | CASSKRTSGEAYNEQFF | TGTGCCAGCAGCAAACGGACTAGCGGGGAGGCCTACAATGAGCAGTTCTTC
TRBJ2-7 | once | TRBV7-8 | TRBD2 | CASSWTSGPYEQYF | TGTGCCAGCAGCTGGACTAGCGGCCCATACGAGCAGTACTTC
TRBJ2-5 | NA | TRBV23-1 | NA | CASRGLAWETQYF | TGCGCCAGCAGGGGGCTAGCGTGGGAGACCCAGTACTTC
TRBJ1-1 | once | TRBV5-1 | NA | CASSLGNRATEAFF | TGCGCCAGCAGCTTGGGGAACAGGGCCACTGAAGCTTTCTTT
TRBJ2-1 | once | TRBV7-6 | TRBD1 | CASSPGGQGVNEQFF | TGTGCCAGCAGCCCAGGGGGACAGGGAGTCAATGAGCAGTTCTTC
TRBJ2-3 | NA | TRBV4-2 | TRBD2 | CASSRSGASTDTQYF | TGTGCCAGCAGCCGAAGCGGGGCGAGCACAGATACGCAGTATTTT
TRBJ2-5 | NA | TRBV28 | NA | CASSKTGLQTQYF | TGTGCCAGCAGCAAGACGGGGTTGCAGACCCAGTACTTC
TRBJ2-7 | NA | TRBV29-1 | TRBD2 | CSVGTSGGYEQYF | TGCAGCGTCGGGACTAGCGGGGGCTACGAGCAGTACTTC
TRBJ2-2 | NA | TRBV7-2 | NA | CASSPLGEYTGELFF | TGTGCCAGCAGCCCACTAGGCGAGTACACCGGGGAGCTGTTTTTT
TRBJ2-1 | NA | TRBV24-1 | NA | CATSDAGSDYNEQFF | TGTGCCACCAGTGATGCCGGGAGCGACTACAATGAGCAGTTCTTC
TRBJ2-7 | NA | TRBV11-2 | NA | CASSPLGLARRTYEQYF | TGTGCCAGCAGCCCCCTCGGGCTAGCGCGACGCACCTACGAGCAGTACTTC
TRBJ2-5 | NA | TRBV6-5 | NA | CASSYLGQPQETQYF | TGTGCCAGCAGTTACCTCGGACAACCCCAAGAGACCCAGTACTTC
TRBJ1-3 | NA | TRBV5-1 | NA | CASSLTASGNTIYF | TGCGCCAGCAGCTTGACTGCCTCTGGAAACACCATATATTTT
TRBJ2-5 | once | TRBV5-1 | TRBD2 | CASSLEASGTQETQYF | TGCGCCAGCAGCTTGGAGGCTAGCGGGACCCAAGAGACCCAGTACTTC
TRBJ2-7 | NA | TRBV5-4 | NA | CASSWGGHGGYEQYF | TGTGCCAGCAGCTGGGGGGGACACGGGGGCTACGAGCAGTACTTC
TRBJ1-6 | NA | TRBV4-2 | NA | CASSQGPTGSNSPLHF | TGTGCCAGCAGCCAAGGACCCACAGGGTCGAATTCACCCCTCCACTTT
TRBJ2-7 | NA | TRBV29-1 | NA | CSVEDGTLNYEQYF | TGCAGCGTTGAAGACGGGACTTTAAACTACGAGCAGTACTTC
TRBJ2-7 | NA | TRBV30 | TRBD1 | CAVRSGGNYEQYF | TGTGCCGTCCGGTCAGGGGGCAACTACGAGCAGTACTTC
TRBJ2-3 | NA | TRBV9 | TRBD2 | CASSVGGSGSRDTQYF | TGTGCCAGCAGCGTAGGTGGCAGCGGGAGCAGAGATACGCAGTATTTT
TRBJ2-1 | NA | TRBV4-2 | TRBD2 | CASSQGLAGIGTYNEQFF | TGTGCCAGCAGCCAAGGACTAGCGGGAATAGGAACCTACAATGAGCAGTTCTTC
TRBJ2-3 | NA | TRBV29-1 | TRBD1 | CSVGQAGADTQYF | TGCAGCGTCGGACAGGCAGGGGCAGATACGCAGTATTTT
TRBJ2-1 | NA | TRBV30 | NA | CAWSAKPMGHNEQFF | TGTGCCTGGAGTGCAAAACCCATGGGCCACAATGAGCAGTTCTTC
TRBJ1-2 | NA | TRBV5-1 | NA | CASSLYDTSRGYTF | TGCGCCAGCAGCTTATACGACACTTCCCGGGGTTACACCTTC
TRBJ2-3 | NA | TRBV5-6 | NA | CASSLVYTDTQYF | TGTGCCAGCAGCTTGGTCTACACAGATACGCAGTATTTT
TRBJ2-2 | NA | TRBV7-9 | TRBD1 | CASSSPGQGVSTGELFF | TGTGCCAGCAGCTCCCCGGGACAGGGGGTGTCCACCGGGGAGCTGTTTTTT
TRBJ2-7 | once | TRBV9 | NA | CASSADPHDTSEQYF | TGTGCCAGCAGCGCAGACCCACACGACACCTCCGAGCAGTACTTC
TRBJ2-2 | NA | TRBV5-1 | NA | CASSLDVGSNTGELFF | TGCGCCAGCAGCTTGGACGTCGGGAGCAACACCGGGGAGCTGTTTTTT
TRBJ1-1 | NA | TRBV28 | NA | CATSGDRERMNTEAFF | TGTGCCACATCAGGGGACCGGGAAAGAATGAACACTGAAGCTTTCTTT
TRBJ2-7 | NA | TRBV18 | TRBD2 | CASSPRSGSSYEQYF | TGTGCCAGCTCACCGCGCAGCGGGAGCTCCTACGAGCAGTACTTC
TRBJ1-2 | once | TRBV6-5 | NA | CASSSPPGTSSYGYTF | TGTGCCAGCAGTTCCCCCCCCGGGACATCGTCCTATGGCTACACCTTC
TRBJ2-4 | NA | TRBV5-4 | NA | CASSLTGRENIQYF | TGTGCCAGCAGCTTGACAGGGAGGGAAAACATTCAGTACTTC
TRBJ2-1 | NA | TRBV9 | NA | CASSVGGGISYNEQFF | TGTGCCAGCAGCGTCGGAGGTGGGATCTCCTACAATGAGCAGTTCTTC
TRBJ2-1 | NA | TRBV5-8 | NA | CASSLGQGDEQFF | TGTGCCAGCAGCTTGGGGCAGGGCGATGAGCAGTTCTTC
TRBJ1-1 | NA | TRBV6-1 | NA | CASSDPGFRGATEAFF | TGTGCCAGCAGTGACCCGGGGTTCCGGGGGGCCACTGAAGCTTTCTTT
TRBJ2-7 | NA | TRBV5-4 | TRBD2 | CASSIGGGELYEQYF | TGTGCCAGCAGCATCGGGGGAGGGGAACTCTACGAGCAGTACTTC
TRBJ2-1 | NA | TRBV19 | NA | CASSRSSLAIDEQFF | TGTGCCAGTTCTCGCTCTTCTCTAGCGATAGATGAGCAGTTCTTC
TRBJ1-3 | NA | TRBV9 | NA | CASSVVTSGNTIYF | TGTGCCAGCAGCGTAGTGACTTCTGGAAACACCATATATTTT
TRBJ1-6 | NA | TRBV19 | TRBD1 | CASSIYRGNSPLHF | TGTGCCAGTAGTATATACAGGGGTAATTCACCCCTCCACTTT
TRBJ1-2 | NA | TRBV19 | NA | CASSAREDDYGYTF | TGTGCCAGTAGTGCCAGGGAGGATGACTATGGCTACACCTTC
TRBJ2-7 | NA | TRBV11-3 | TRBD2 | CASSSRTSGREPSSYEQYF | TGTGCCAGCAGCTCACGGACTAGCGGGAGGGAACCCTCGTCCTACGAGCAGTACTTC
TRBJ2-7 | NA | TRBV6-5 | TRBD2 | CASSGLAGEASEQYF | TGTGCCAGCAGCGGACTAGCGGGAGAAGCAAGCGAGCAGTACTTC
TRBJ1-2 | NA | TRBV30 | NA | CAWSPDSYGYTF | TGTGCCTGGAGCCCGGACAGCTATGGCTACACCTTC
TRBJ2-3 | few | TRBV7-9 | NA | CASSAQEGDTQYF | TGTGCCAGCAGCGCCCAGGAAGGTGATACGCAGTATTTT
TRBJ2-5 | NA | TRBV3-1/TRBV3-2 | TRBD2 | CASSPGLVRETQYF | TGTGCCAGCAGCCCGGGACTAGTCAGGGAGACCCAGTACTTC
TRBJ2-3 | NA | TRBV7-8 | TRBD1 | CASSHDRGADTQYF | TGTGCCAGCAGCCACGACAGGGGTGCAGATACGCAGTATTTT
TRBJ1-1 | NA | TRBV10-3 | NA | CAISESRGGGEAFF | TGTGCCATCAGTGAGTCAAGGGGAGGGGGTGAAGCTTTCTTT
TRBJ2-1 | once | TRBV7-9 | TRBD2 | CASSSRLAGDASNEQFF | TGTGCCAGCAGCTCTAGACTAGCGGGAGATGCGTCCAATGAGCAGTTCTTC
TRBJ2-1 | NA | TRBV19 | TRBD1 | CASTDPRDRGKFEQFF | TGTGCCAGTACCGACCCCCGGGACAGGGGGAAGTTTGAGCAGTTCTTC
TRBJ1-4 | few | TRBV30 | TRBD1 | CAWTDRDEKLFF | TGTGCCTGGACGGACAGGGATGAAAAACTGTTTTTT
TRBJ1-4 | few | TRBV5-5 | TRBD1 | CASSSRQGIEKLFF | TGTGCCAGCAGCTCCCGACAGGGTATTGAAAAACTGTTTTTT
TRBJ2-1 | NA | TRBV29-1 | TRBD2 | CSVAPGLASHNEQFF | TGCAGCGTCGCTCCGGGACTAGCGAGTCACAATGAGCAGTTCTTC
TRBJ2-7 | NA | TRBV6-5 | TRBD2 | CASSLTLLAGYHF | TGTGCCAGCTCTCTAACCCTACTAGCGGGATATCACTTC
TRBJ1-1 | NA | TRBV12-3/TRBV12-4 | NA | CASSPAGGTEAFF | TGTGCCAGCAGCCCAGCAGGTGGCACTGAAGCTTTCTTT